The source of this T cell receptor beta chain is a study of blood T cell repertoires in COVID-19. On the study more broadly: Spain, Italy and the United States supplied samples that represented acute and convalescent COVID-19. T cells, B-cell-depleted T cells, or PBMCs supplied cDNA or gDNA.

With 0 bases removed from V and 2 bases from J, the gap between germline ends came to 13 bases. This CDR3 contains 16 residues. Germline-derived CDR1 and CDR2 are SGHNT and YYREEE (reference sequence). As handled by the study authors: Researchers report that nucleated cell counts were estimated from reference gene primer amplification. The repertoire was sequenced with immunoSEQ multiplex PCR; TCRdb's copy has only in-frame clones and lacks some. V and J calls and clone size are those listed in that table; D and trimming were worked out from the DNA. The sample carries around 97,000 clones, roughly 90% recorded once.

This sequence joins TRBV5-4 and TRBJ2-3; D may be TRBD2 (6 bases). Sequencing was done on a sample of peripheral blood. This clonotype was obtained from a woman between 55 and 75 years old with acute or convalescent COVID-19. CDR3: CASSLGTLGLTDTQYF. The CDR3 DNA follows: TGTGCCAGCAGCTTGGGGACACTGGGACTCACAGATACGCAGTATTTT.